This T cell receptor beta chain was captured in a study of graft-versus-host responses after intestinal transplantation. The wider study: Isolated intestinal, liver-intestinal, or multivisceral transplants had been given to the recipients. Study-level points and caveats: Some patients had graft-donor T cell macrochimerism. In their allografts, the ratios of graft-versus-host to host-versus-graft T cell clones were high. Among circulating GvH clones, peak levels were associated with early post-transplant declines in HvG clones.

As to this clone: Its specificity is not known.

TCRdb's table, derived via immunoSEQ multiplex PCR, lists solely in-frame clones and lacks some. This repertoire shows around 110,000 clones, about nine tenths found once; its top ten account for roughly 0.17%. This TCR came from a human donor who received an intestinal transplant. The sample consisted of unstimulated CD4+ T cells sorted from spleen or lymph node cells, taken before intestinal transplant.

The CDR3 DNA is TGTGCCAGCTCACCAACGCCGCGACAAGGCTATGGCTACACCTTC. It specifies CASSPTPRQGYGYTF. The V call is TRBV18, the J call TRBJ1-2; no definite D call. Germline loops: CDR1 KGHSH, CDR2 LQKENI. The CDR3 has 15 residues. Trimming took 2 bases from V and 4 from J, leaving 14 bases between them.